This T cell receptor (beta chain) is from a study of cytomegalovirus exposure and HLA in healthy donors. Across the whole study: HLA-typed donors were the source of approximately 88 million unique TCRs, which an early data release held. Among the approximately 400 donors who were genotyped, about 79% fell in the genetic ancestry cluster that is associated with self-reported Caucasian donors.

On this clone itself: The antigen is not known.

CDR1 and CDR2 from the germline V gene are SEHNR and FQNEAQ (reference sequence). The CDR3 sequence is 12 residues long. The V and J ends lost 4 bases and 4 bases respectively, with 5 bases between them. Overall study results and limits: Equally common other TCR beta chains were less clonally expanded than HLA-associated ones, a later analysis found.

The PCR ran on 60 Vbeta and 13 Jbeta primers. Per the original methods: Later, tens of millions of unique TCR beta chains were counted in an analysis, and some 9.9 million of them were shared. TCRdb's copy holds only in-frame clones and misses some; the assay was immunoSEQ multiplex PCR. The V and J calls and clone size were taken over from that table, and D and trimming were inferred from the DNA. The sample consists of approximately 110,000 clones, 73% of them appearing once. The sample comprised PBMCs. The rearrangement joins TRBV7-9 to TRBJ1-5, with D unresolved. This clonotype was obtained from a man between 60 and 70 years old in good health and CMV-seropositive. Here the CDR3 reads CASSSNNQPQHF. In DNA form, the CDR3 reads TGTGCCAGCAGCTCAAATAATCAGCCCCAGCATTTT.